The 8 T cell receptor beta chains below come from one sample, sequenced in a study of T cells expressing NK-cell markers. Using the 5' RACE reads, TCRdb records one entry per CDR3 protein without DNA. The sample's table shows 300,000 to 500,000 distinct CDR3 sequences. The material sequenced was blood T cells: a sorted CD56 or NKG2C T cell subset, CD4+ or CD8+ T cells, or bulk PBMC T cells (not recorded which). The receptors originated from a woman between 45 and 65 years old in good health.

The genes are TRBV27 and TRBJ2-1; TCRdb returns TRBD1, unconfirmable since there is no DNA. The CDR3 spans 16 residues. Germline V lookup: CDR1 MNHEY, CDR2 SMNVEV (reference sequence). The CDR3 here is CASNAMDRLSRDSQFF.

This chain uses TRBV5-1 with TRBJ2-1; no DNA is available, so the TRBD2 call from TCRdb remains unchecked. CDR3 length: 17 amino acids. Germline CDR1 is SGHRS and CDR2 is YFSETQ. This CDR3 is CASSQTPGLLLYNEQFF.

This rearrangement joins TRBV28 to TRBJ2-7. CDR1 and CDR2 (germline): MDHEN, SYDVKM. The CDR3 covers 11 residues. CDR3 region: CASSDLNEQYF.

The CDR3 is CASSHPSGGGEQFF. This chain uses TRBV4-1 with TRBJ2-1; TCRdb calls TRBD1, which cannot be checked without DNA. This CDR3 contains 14 residues. In germline, CDR1 is MGHRA, CDR2 YSYEKL.

The CDR3 is CASSPLSGQTYEQYF. The V call is TRBV5-1, the J call TRBJ2-7. CDR3 length equals 15 residues. The germline V gene has CDR1 SGHRS and CDR2 YFSETQ.

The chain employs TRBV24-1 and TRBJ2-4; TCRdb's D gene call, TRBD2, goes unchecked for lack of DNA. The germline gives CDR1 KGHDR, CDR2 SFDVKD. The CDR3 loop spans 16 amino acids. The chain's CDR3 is CATSDPYGEAKNIQYF.

CDR3 residues: CASSLGRSGRNNEQFF. The chain joins TRBV13 to TRBJ2-1; TCRdb lists TRBD1, though no DNA is available to test this call. This CDR3 region has 16 residues. Germline V lookup: CDR1 PRHDT, CDR2 FYEKMQ (reference sequence).

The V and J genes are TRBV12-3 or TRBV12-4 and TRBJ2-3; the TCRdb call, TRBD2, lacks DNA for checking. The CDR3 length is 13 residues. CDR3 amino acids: CASSGRRTDTQYF.